This T cell receptor (beta chain) came from a study of tumor-infiltrating lymphocytes in primary liver carcinoma. The investigators made TCR beta cDNA from 500 ng total RNA, using a constant-region primer. For TCR beta, libraries were produced by three nested multiplex PCR rounds using slightly modified ARM-PCR. The opening two PCR rounds, about 10 cycles each, paired TRBV1-TRBV30 forward primers with a C-beta reverse primer. MiXCR, applied by TCRdb to the multiplex PCR reads, yields one record per CDR3 protein. Counted here are around 190,000 distinct CDR3 sequences, around four fifths occurring once; the ten biggest clones make up about a sixth. This clonotype was detected once. As yet, its antigen is unknown. Unsorted bulk tissue of about 17-32 mg yielded co-extracted RNA and DNA. Patients in the cohort were treatment-naive and living with chronic HBV infection. There are 13 residues in the CDR3. The germline V gene has CDR1 SQVTM and CDR2 ANQGSEA. V lost 5 bases and J lost 12, with 22 bases in between.

Study-wide results and caveats: The top-250-clone fraction was significantly higher in tumors than in blood (p = 0.039).

The chain links TRBV29-1 to TRBJ1-2; no reliable D call. Sequences were obtained from tumor tissue from primary liver carcinoma. The sequence came from a man aged 40-50 years with primary liver carcinoma and hepatitis B virus infection. The CDR3 region is CSVPGVGNYGNTF. In DNA form, the CDR3 reads TGCAGCGTTCCTGGAGTTGGAAACTATGGTAACACCTTC.